Given below is one T cell receptor beta chain in context. Its binding antigen is unknown. Per-base qualities were not stored, and no clone one base away is much larger. RNA was extracted using the RNeasy kit, and roughly 0.5 to 1 ug of the RNA was reverse transcribed with random hexamers. The immunoSEQ multiplex PCR assay, covering 54 Vbeta and 13 Jbeta segments, was used to amplify TCR beta CDR3 regions. Bias from PCR amplification was corrected by using a synthetic template baseline for primer optimization and for computational correction. The source study handled its data this way. Reads were assigned to V, D and J genes according to IMGT and analyzed in immunoSEQ Analyzer, with only productive sequences retained. To calculate clonality, Shannon entropy was normalized by log2 of the number of productive unique sequences and then subtracted from one. Public and private clones were assessed among the 100 most prevalent clones of each patient and control. Susac-specific clones were defined as absent from healthy and MS cohorts, about 1,000 published viral clones and other ImmuneACCESS disease sequences. The public reads were reanalyzed by TCRdb: fastp trimming at Q25, MiXCR alignment, in-frame beta chains only. Entries that share a CDR3 protein sequence are merged under the most common genes and DNA. Clone size and V and J calls follow TCRdb, not the original study. Within this sample are roughly 130,000 distinct CDR3 sequences, with approximately 95% of them counted one time only. The ten top clones hold over 0.1% of the sample.

These data belong to a study of CD8 T cells in Susac syndrome (dated by TCRdb to between 2018 and 2021). With regard to the full study: Whether CD8+ T cell activation and differentiation in Susac syndrome was antigen driven was tested using repertoire sequencing.

CDR3 length: 12 amino acids, cysteine to phenylalanine. Only CDR3 DNA is held: 36 bases, read in frame from base 1. The CDR1 and CDR2 encoded by the germline V gene are SGHDT and YYEEEE. V and J are truncated by 5 bases and 6 bases respectively, leaving an intervening sequence of 10 bases. The paper as a whole reports these results and caveats: The TCR sequencing and HLA analysis was acknowledged to have included a relatively small number of individuals.

Peripheral blood CD8+ and CD4+ T cells from healthy donors, Susac syndrome patients and multiple sclerosis patients were profiled using high-throughput TCR beta sequencing. The multiple sclerosis controls were treatment-naive patients whose relapsing-remitting disease, either stable or active, fulfilled the revised McDonald criteria. Bulk CD8+ and CD4+ T cells were purified by magnetic negative isolation, whereas CD8+ TEMRA cells were enriched by FACS. Blood was drawn into EDTA tubes, processed within 24 hours, and PBMCs were isolated by density gradient centrifugation. PBMCs destined for TCR sequencing were cryopreserved in liquid nitrogen and later thawed in a 37 °C water bath. A purity of at least 90% was achieved for sorted or isolated CD4+, CD8+ and CD8+ TEMRA cells.

Material: CD4+ T cells from PBMCs. The source of this sequence is a human donor with multiple sclerosis. Recombination linked TRBV5-6 to TRBJ2-3; the D gene cannot be named for sure. The DNA is TGTGCCAGCAGGCCGGGTGCGGATACGCAGTATTTT. Its protein product is CASRPGADTQYF.